The next 24 T cell receptor beta chains were all read from a single sample in a study of T cell repertoires in cytomegalovirus infection. TCRdb re-analysed the reads in MiXCR, keeping a single row per CDR3 protein. The repertoire holds roughly 230,000 distinct CDR3 sequences, under 25% seen once, with roughly 18% in the top ten. The sequenced sample consisted of CD8+ T cells from PBMCs. The receptor source for this set is a human donor in good health (CMV status not recorded). Some clones in this sample may be carry-over from other donors' samples.

Many counts were recorded for this clonotype. This rearrangement joins TRBV10-2 to TRBJ2-3; no reliable D call. Germline values: CDR1 WSHSY, CDR2 SAAADI. CDR3 size: 13 residues. Trimming left V 0 bases short and J 1 base short, with 2 bases between. Written as DNA, the CDR3 is TGCGCCAGCAGTGAGTCCCGCACAGATACGCAGTATTTT. Encoded protein: CASSESRTDTQYF.

This clonotype came up many times. The rearrangement uses TRBV28 and TRBJ2-2; no definite D call. V was shortened by 10 bases and J by 2 bases, with 17 bases between the two germline ends. CDR1 is MDHEN and CDR2 is SYDVKM in the germline V gene. There are 15 residues in the CDR3. This CDR3 is CATRFLTDNTGELFF. As DNA, the CDR3 is TGTGCCACCCGTTTTTTGACGGATAACACCGGGGAGCTGTTTTTT.

This clonotype was counted at least ten times. The V call is TRBV25-1, the J call TRBJ1-2; D is unresolved. Trimming cost V 7 bases and J 5 bases, with 20 bases left between them. CDR3 length: 15 residues. Germline V gene data show CDR1 as MGHDK and CDR2 as SYGVNS. The CDR3 loop reads CASTKSSSGKYGYTF. CDR3 DNA sequence: TGTGCCAGCACAAAATCTTCCTCGGGGAAGTATGGCTACACCTTC.

This clonotype was found a few times. The chain recombines TRBV25-1 with TRBJ2-1; 16 bases agree with TRBD2. The CDR3 is made up of 18 amino acids. With V trimmed by 6 bases and J by 4 bases, 9 bases remained unmatched. From germline, CDR1 is MGHDK and CDR2 SYGVNS. CDR3 in amino acids: CASSLMGLAGGLYNEQFF. CDR3 in DNA: TGTGCCAGCAGCCTTATGGGACTAGCGGGGGGGCTTTACAATGAGCAGTTCTTC.

In its sample, this clonotype was seen a few times. This rearrangement joins TRBV7-8 to TRBJ1-6, with 8 bases that match TRBD1. Per germline, CDR1 SGHVS and CDR2 FQNEAQ. The CDR3 runs 15 residues. V shed 5 bases, J shed 7 bases, and the junction held 7 bases outside the gene matches. CDR3 nucleotides: TGTGCCAGCAGCCCCGGACAGGGTGGGAATTCACCCCTCCACTTT. Amino acids: CASSPGQGGNSPLHF.

This CDR3 reads CASTRPGWETQYF. For the CDR3, the DNA is TGTGCCAGCACAAGGCCAGGGTGGGAGACCCAGTACTTC. The genes are TRBV12-3 or TRBV12-4 and TRBJ2-5; D is possibly TRBD1 (5 bases). V dropped 7 bases and J dropped 5 bases, with 14 bases sitting between them. The CDR3 has 13 amino acids.

This clonotype showed up just a few times. J is TRBJ2-7 and V is TRBV19; D is possibly TRBD1 (5 bases). Trimming shortened V by 5 bases and J by 7 bases, and 18 bases separated the two germline ends. This CDR3 has 14 residues. CDR1 and CDR2 (germline): LNHDA, SQIVND (reference sequence). CDR3 nucleotides: TGTGCCAGTAGTGCGCGGCAGGGTGTTGGGGAGCAGTACTTC. This gives the protein CASSARQGVGEQYF. The variable domain in full, completed from reference TRBV19 and TRBJ2-7, reads DGGITQSPKYLFRKEGQNVTLSCEQNLNHDAMYWYRQDPGQGLRLIYYSQIVNDFQKGDIAEGYSVSREKKESFPLTVTSAQKNPTAFYLCASSARQGVGEQYFGPGTRLTVT.

This chain's CDR3 is CASSQWGAGKTQYF. The DNA for the CDR3 is TGCGCCAGCAGCCAATGGGGGGCTGGGAAGACCCAGTACTTC. The chain uses TRBV4-1 and TRBJ2-5; either TRBD1 or TRBD2 may fit D (6 bases each). Germline assignment: CDR1 MGHRA and CDR2 YSYEKL. The CDR3 consists of 14 residues. V was trimmed by 2 bases and J by 6 bases, leaving 13 bases between them.

The V gene is TRBV20-1, the J gene TRBJ1-1; tentative D call: TRBD1 (6 bases). V gave up 2 bases and J gave up 8 bases, with 15 bases separating them. Germline CDR1 and CDR2: DFQATT and SNEGSKA (reference sequence). The CDR3 runs to 13 residues. The CDR3 reads CSARLGGGWEAFF. The DNA for the CDR3 is TGCAGTGCTAGACTTGGAGGGGGTTGGGAAGCTTTCTTT.

The rearrangement joins TRBV12-3 or TRBV12-4 to TRBJ2-3; D remains ambiguous. V shed 5 bases and J shed 0 bases, with 6 bases lying between them. The CDR3 runs 13 residues. CDR3 nucleotides: TGTGCCAGCAGTCCGGAAAGCACAGATACGCAGTATTTT. Translating gives CASSPESTDTQYF.

This clonotype has just a few counts. The chain has TRBV7-3 and TRBJ2-1, with D tentatively TRBD1 or TRBD2 (6 bases each). The germline gives CDR1 SGHTA, CDR2 FQGTGA. This CDR3 spans 16 amino acids. Trimming left V 5 bases short and J 2 bases short, with 16 bases between. The CDR3 loop reads CASSQGTGEPYNEQFF. The DNA of the CDR3 is TGTGCCAGCAGCCAGGGGACGGGGGAGCCCTACAATGAGCAGTTCTTC. The full variable domain, rest sourced from reference TRBV7-3 and TRBJ2-1, is GAGVSQTPSNKVTEKGKYVELRCDPISGHTALYWYRQSLGQGPEFLIYFQGTGAADDSGLPNDRFFAVRPEGSVSTLKIQRTERGDSAVYLCASSQGTGEPYNEQFFGPGTRLTVL.

As for this clonotype: One junction end does not reproduce the germline sequence, and a read error may be involved. This rearrangement joins TRBV19 to TRBJ1-5; perhaps TRBD1 as D (6 bases). The CDR3 sequence is 16 residues long. CDR1 LNHDA and CDR2 SQIVND come from the germline V gene (reference sequence). CDR3 region: CSSSDPTGTHNQPQHF. The CDR3, as DNA: TGTTCCAGTAGTGACCCAACCGGGACACACAATCAGCCCCAGCATTTT.

In DNA, the CDR3 is TGTGCCAGCAGCATGACGTCGGACAGGGTCAACGAGCAGTACTTC. Amino acid sequence: CASSMTSDRVNEQYF. J is TRBJ2-7 and V is TRBV13; 8 nucleotides match TRBD1. This CDR3 has 15 amino acids. Germline V gene sequence: CDR1 PRHDT, CDR2 FYEKMQ (reference sequence). Trimming removed 5 bases from V and 5 bases from J; junction bases left unmatched: 11.

This clonotype was seen ten or more times. The chain carries TRBV6-5 and TRBJ1-2; the D gene is possibly TRBD1 (6 bases). V lost 4 bases and J lost 4, with 19 bases in between. This CDR3 has 16 amino acids. Germline values: CDR1 MNHEY, CDR2 SVGAGI. The CDR3 nucleotides read TGTGCCAGCAGTTCTAAGTTGCAGGGGTGGGCCTATGGCTACACCTTC. Amino acids: CASSSKLQGWAYGYTF.

V gene TRBV4-1 combines with J gene TRBJ1-5; 7 nucleotides agree with TRBD1. V lost 4 bases and J lost 6; bases outside the gene matches: 9. The CDR3 runs 15 residues. From germline, CDR1 is MGHRA and CDR2 YSYEKL. The CDR3 DNA reads TGCGCCAGCAGCCCAAGAGGACAGGACACTCAGCCCCAGCATTTT. This codes for CASSPRGQDTQPQHF.

The genes are TRBV2 and TRBJ1-1, with D maybe TRBD1 (5 bases). Trimming removed 3 bases at V and 10 bases at J, with 9 bases between. The germline V gene encodes CDR1 SNHLY and CDR2 FYNNEI. The CDR3 totals 11 residues. The DNA for the CDR3 is TGTGCCAGCAGTGAGATAGGGGTAGCTTTCTTT. As protein: CASSEIGVAFF.

This rearrangement joins TRBV7-4 to TRBJ2-7; 9 bases align to TRBD1. The germline V gene encodes CDR1 SGHVT and CDR2 SQSDAQ. The ends lost 5 bases at V and 4 bases at J; junction bases unmatched: 12. The CDR3 loop spans 16 amino acids. The CDR3 DNA is TGTGCCAGCAGCATCACCCCGACAGGGGGACTTTACGAGCAGTACTTC. This encodes CASSITPTGGLYEQYF.

This clonotype was seen ten or more times. This sequence joins TRBV7-8 and TRBJ2-7; 10 bases map to TRBD2. This CDR3 is 16 amino acids long. Germline CDR1 SGHVS, CDR2 FQNEAQ. V was clipped by 1 base and J by 5 bases; unmatched bases: 8. In DNA, the CDR3 is TGTGCCAGCAGCTTAGGGGGGGCTAGCGGGGGCCACGAGCAGTACTTC. Its translation: CASSLGGASGGHEQYF.

The chain couples TRBV7-9 to TRBJ1-1; D is unclear. The germline CDR1 and CDR2 sequences are SEHNR and FQNEAQ (reference sequence). V was trimmed by 5 bases and J by 4 bases, leaving 20 bases between them. The CDR3 loop spans 16 amino acids. CDR3 residues: CASSNPRAALSTEAFF. In nucleotides, the CDR3 is TGTGCCAGCAGCAATCCTCGGGCAGCTCTGAGCACTGAAGCTTTCTTT.

The chain joins TRBV5-4 to TRBJ2-1; 11 bases match TRBD2. This CDR3 region has 14 residues. The junction had 3 bases not matched to a gene; V was cut back by 4 bases and J by 6 bases. CDR1 SGHNT and CDR2 YYREEE come from the germline V gene (reference sequence). The CDR3 nucleotides read TGTGCCAGCAGCGGGGGACTAGCGGCCAATGAGCAGTTCTTC. Translated, it gives CASSGGLAANEQFF.

This clonotype was counted at least ten times. The V call is TRBV4-1, the J call TRBJ2-1, with 7 nucleotides matching TRBD1. The J segment lost 3 bases and the V segment lost 2 bases, leaving 7 bases of the junction unmatched. CDR1 and CDR2 from the germline V gene are MGHRA and YSYEKL. This CDR3 spans 16 amino acids. CDR3 sequence: CASSQSPRQGYNEQFF. CDR3 nucleotide sequence: TGCGCCAGCAGCCAATCACCTCGACAGGGCTACAATGAGCAGTTCTTC.

The genes are TRBV6-5 and TRBJ2-5, with TRBD1 as a possible D gene (5 bases). The CDR3 length is 16 residues. Germline V gives CDR1 MNHEY, CDR2 SVGAGI. V was shortened by 7 bases and J by 1 base, with 19 bases between the two germline ends. This CDR3 reads CASTPPGRTSQETQYF. The CDR3 bases are TGTGCCAGCACCCCCCCAGGGCGGACCTCCCAAGAGACCCAGTACTTC.

The chain couples TRBV12-3 or TRBV12-4 to TRBJ1-1; no reliable D call. V was clipped by 2 bases and J by 3 bases, with 13 bases between them. This CDR3 comprises 15 residues. Here the CDR3 reads CASSLWVIGYTEAFF. The CDR3, as DNA: TGTGCCAGCAGTTTATGGGTGATTGGGTACACTGAAGCTTTCTTT.

Only a few counts were recorded for this clonotype. The rearrangement links TRBV5-4 to TRBJ2-5; D possibly corresponds to TRBD2 (5 bases). The CDR3 is 16 residues long. The V end lost 2 bases, the J end lost 2 bases, and 16 bases lay between the germline ends. Germline V CDR1 and CDR2: SGHNT, YYREEE (reference sequence). CDR3 sequence reads: CASSFGLSFPQETQYF. In DNA, the CDR3 is TGTGCCAGCAGCTTCGGACTCTCCTTTCCTCAAGAGACCCAGTACTTC.